This T cell receptor (beta chain) originates from a study of CD8+CD57+ T cells in acquired aplastic anemia. By flow cytometry, patients selected for sequencing had shown an expansion of CD8+CD57+ cells. Severe acquired aplastic anemia was present in all patients. Genomic DNA was employed as the template in profiling TCR beta VDJ and CDR3. TCRdb re-derived calls from the reads in MiXCR, one entry per CDR3 protein. The table lists 120,000 or so distinct CDR3 sequences, about 40% of them singletons. This clonotype has at least ten counts. Per the germline V gene, CDR1 is LGHDT and CDR2 is YNNKEL (reference sequence). CDR3 length equals 14 residues. The ends were cut back, 2 bases at V and 10 bases at J, with 12 bases in the middle.

The sample taken for sequencing was sorted CD4+, CD8+, or CD8+CD57+ T cells (not recorded which) from PBMCs. This clonotype was sampled from a human donor with aplastic anemia. The chain employs TRBV3-1 and TRBJ1-6; TRBD1 might be the D (6 bases). CDR3 sequence: CASSQTGLGSPLHF. The DNA for the CDR3 is TGTGCCAGCAGCCAAACAGGGTTAGGGTCACCCCTCCACTTT. The full variable domain, in which reference TRBV3-1 and TRBJ1-6 provide the parts outside the CDR3, is DTAVSQTPKYLVTQMGNDKSIKCEQNLGHDTMYWYKQDSKKFLKIMFSYNNKELIINETVPNRFSPKSPDKAHLNLHINSLELGDSAVYFCASSQTGLGSPLHFGNGTRLTVT.